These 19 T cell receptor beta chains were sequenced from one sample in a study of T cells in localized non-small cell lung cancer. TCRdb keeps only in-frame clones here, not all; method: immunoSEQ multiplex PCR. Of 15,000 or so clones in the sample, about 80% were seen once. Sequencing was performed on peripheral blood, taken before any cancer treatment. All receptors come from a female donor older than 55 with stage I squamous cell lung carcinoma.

This CDR3 reads CASSLGFSAGGGAGELFF. The CDR3 coding sequence is TGTGCCAGCAGTTTAGGTTTCAGCGCGGGGGGCGGGGCGGGGGAGCTGTTTTTT. This sequence joins TRBV27 and TRBJ2-2, with 8 bases fitting TRBD2. The CDR3 contains 18 residues. The germline CDR1 and CDR2 sequences are MNHEY and SMNVEV (reference sequence). V dropped 2 bases and J dropped 8; count of bases not matched to a gene: 16.

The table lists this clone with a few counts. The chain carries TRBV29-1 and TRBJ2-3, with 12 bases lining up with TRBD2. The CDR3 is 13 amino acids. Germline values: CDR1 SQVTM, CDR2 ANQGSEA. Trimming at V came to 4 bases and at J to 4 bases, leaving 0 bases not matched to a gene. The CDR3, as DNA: TGCAGCGTTGGGACTAGCGGGGCAGATACGCAGTATTTT. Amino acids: CSVGTSGADTQYF.

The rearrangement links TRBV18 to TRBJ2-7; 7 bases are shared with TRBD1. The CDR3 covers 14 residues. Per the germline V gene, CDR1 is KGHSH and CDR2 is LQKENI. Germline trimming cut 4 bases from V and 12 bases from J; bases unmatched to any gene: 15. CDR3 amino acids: CASSLTPLTGVVYF. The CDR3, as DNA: TGTGCCAGCTCACTCACACCGCTAACAGGGGTGGTGTACTTC.

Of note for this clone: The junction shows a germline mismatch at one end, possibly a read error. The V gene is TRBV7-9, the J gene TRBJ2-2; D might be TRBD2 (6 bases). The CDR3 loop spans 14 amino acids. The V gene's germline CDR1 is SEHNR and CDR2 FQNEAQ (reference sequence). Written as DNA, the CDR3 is TGTGCCAGCAGCATAGCCGGGAGCACCGGGGAGCTGTTTTTT. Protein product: CASSIAGSTGELFF.

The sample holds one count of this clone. DNA of the CDR3: TGCGCCAGCAGCTTTGATGCACCAAACTATGGCTACACCTTC. Residues: CASSFDAPNYGYTF. J is TRBJ1-2 and V is TRBV5-1; D unclear. CDR3 length: 14 amino acids. Germline values: CDR1 SGHRS, CDR2 YFSETQ. The ends were cut back, 2 bases at V and 2 bases at J, with 10 bases in the middle.

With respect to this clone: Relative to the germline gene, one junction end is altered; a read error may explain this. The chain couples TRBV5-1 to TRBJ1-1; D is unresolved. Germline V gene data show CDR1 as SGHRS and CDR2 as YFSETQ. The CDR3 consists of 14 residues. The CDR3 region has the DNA TGTGCCAGCAGCTCAGGACTGGGGAACACTGAAGCTTTCTTT. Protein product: CASSSGLGNTEAFF.

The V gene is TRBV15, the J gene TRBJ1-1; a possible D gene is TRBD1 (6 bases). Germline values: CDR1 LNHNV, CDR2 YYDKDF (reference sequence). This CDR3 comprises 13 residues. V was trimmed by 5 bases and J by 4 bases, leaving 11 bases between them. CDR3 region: CATSARGATEAFF. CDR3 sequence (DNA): TGTGCCACCAGCGCCAGGGGTGCCACTGAAGCTTTCTTT.

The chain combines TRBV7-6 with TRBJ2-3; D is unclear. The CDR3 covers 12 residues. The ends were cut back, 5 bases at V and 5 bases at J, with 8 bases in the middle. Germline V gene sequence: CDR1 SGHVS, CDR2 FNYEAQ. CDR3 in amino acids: CASSPSGDTQYF. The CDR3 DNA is TGTGCCAGCAGCCCCAGTGGAGATACGCAGTATTTT. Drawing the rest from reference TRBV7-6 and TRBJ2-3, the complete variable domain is GAGVSQSPRYKVTKRGQDVALRCDPISGHVSLYWYRQALGQGPEFLTYFNYEAQQDKSGLPNDRFSAERPEGSISTLTIQRTEQRDSAMYRCASSPSGDTQYFGPGTRLTVL.

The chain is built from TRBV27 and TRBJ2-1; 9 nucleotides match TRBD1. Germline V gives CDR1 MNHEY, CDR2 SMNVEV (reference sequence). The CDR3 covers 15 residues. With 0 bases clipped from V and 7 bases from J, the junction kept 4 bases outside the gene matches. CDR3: CASSLSGTGWNEQFF. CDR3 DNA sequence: TGTGCCAGCAGTTTATCCGGGACAGGGTGGAATGAGCAGTTCTTC.

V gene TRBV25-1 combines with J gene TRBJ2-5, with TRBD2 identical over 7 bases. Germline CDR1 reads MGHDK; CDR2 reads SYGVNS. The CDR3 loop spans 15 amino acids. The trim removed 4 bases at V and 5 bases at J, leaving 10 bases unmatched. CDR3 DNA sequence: TGTGCCAGCAGTGCGGGGCTAGCGGTACCGGAGACCCAGTACTTC. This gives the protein CASSAGLAVPETQYF.

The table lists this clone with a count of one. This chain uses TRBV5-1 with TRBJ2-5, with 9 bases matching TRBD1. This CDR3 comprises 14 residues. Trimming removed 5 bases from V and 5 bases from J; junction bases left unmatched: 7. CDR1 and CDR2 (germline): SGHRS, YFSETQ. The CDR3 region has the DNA TGCGCCAGCAGATTCACAGGGGGCGCCGAGACCCAGTACTTC. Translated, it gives CASRFTGGAETQYF. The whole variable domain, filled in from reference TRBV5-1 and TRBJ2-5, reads KAGVTQTPRYLIKTRGQQVTLSCSPISGHRSVSWYQQTPGQGLQFLFEYFSETQRNKGNFPGRFSGRQFSNSRSEMNVSTLELGDSALYLCASRFTGGAETQYFGPGTRLLVL.

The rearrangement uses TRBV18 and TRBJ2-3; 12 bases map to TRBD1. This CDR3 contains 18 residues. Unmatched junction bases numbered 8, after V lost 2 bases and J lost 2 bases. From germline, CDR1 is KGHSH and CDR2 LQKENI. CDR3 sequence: CASSPTPGTGGDTDTQYF. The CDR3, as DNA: TGTGCCAGCTCACCAACCCCTGGGACAGGGGGCGACACAGATACGCAGTATTTT.

CDR3 sequence: CASSVGGFGTSEQYF. Written as DNA, the CDR3 is TGTGCCAGCAGCGTAGGGGGCTTCGGGACGAGCGAGCAGTACTTC. The V and J genes are TRBV9 and TRBJ2-7; possibly TRBD1 or TRBD2 for D (5 bases each). V was pared by 0 bases and J by 6 bases, with 16 bases between. Germline V gene sequence: CDR1 SGDLS, CDR2 YYNGEE. The CDR3 extends over 15 amino acids.

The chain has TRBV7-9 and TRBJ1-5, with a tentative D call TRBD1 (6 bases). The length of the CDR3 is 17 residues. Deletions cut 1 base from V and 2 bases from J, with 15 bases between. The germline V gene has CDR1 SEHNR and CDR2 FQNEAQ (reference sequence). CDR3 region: CASSLGMGGEGNQPQHF. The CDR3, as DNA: TGTGCCAGCAGCTTAGGAATGGGGGGCGAAGGCAATCAGCCCCAGCATTTT.

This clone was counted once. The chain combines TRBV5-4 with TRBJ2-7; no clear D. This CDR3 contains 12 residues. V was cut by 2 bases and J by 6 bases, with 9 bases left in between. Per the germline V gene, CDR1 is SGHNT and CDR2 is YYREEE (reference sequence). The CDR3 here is CASSFGPIEQYF. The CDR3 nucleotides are TGTGCCAGCAGCTTCGGACCGATCGAGCAGTACTTC.

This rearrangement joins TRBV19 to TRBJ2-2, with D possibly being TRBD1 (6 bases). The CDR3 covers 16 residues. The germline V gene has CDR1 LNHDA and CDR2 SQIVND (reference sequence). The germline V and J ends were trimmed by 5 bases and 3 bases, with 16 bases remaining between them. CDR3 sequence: CASSPLLDRYTGELFF. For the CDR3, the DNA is TGTGCCAGTAGTCCCCTTCTCGACAGGTACACCGGGGAGCTGTTTTTT.

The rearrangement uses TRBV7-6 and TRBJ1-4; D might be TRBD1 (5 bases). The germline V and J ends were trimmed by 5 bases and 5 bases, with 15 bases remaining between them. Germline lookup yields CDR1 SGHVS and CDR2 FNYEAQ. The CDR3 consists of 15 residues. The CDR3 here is CASSPGWSINEKLFF. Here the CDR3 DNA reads TGTGCCAGCAGCCCAGGGTGGTCGATAAATGAAAAACTGTTTTTT.

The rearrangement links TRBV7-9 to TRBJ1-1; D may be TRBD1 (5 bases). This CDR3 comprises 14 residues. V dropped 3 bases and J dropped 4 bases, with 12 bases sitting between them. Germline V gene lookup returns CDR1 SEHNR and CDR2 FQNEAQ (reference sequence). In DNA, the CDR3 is TGTGCCAGCAGCTTCTCCAGGGAAGGCACTGAAGCTTTCTTT. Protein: CASSFSREGTEAFF.

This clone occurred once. CDR3 loop: CASSKGQVGYGYTF. The CDR3 bases are TGTGCCAGCAGCAAGGGACAGGTGGGCTATGGCTACACCTTC. This rearrangement joins TRBV5-6 to TRBJ1-2; the match to TRBD1 covers 8 bases. In germline, CDR1 is SGHDT, CDR2 YYEEEE. The J segment lost 4 bases and the V segment lost 4 bases, leaving 6 bases of the junction unmatched. The CDR3 runs to 14 residues.